This TCR beta chain was captured by sequencing in a study of T cell responses to AZD1222 COVID-19 vaccine. Whole-study findings and limits: Spike-specific TCR repertoires showed rising breadth and depth after two AZD1222 doses. Nearly half of unique spike-specific TCRs reportedly avoided B.1.351 and B.1.1.7 mutated regions.

The data were produced by immunoSEQ multiplex PCR, yet TCRdb's version contains in-frame clones alone and is incomplete. The sample consists of about 120,000 clones, about 90% of them appearing once. As regards this clone: Its antigen remains unknown.

The CDR3 spans 14 residues. Between the trimmed V and J ends, which lost 5 bases and 1 base, there was a span of 9 bases. CDR1 is LGHNT and CDR2 is FRNRAP in the germline V gene. This chain uses TRBV12-5 with TRBJ2-1; no reliable D call. The origin of this receptor is an adult in good health. The sequencing used peripheral blood, collected on day 0 of AZD1222 vaccination. CDR3 sequence reads: CASGPPRSYNEQFF. CDR3 nucleotides: TGTGCTAGTGGTCCGCCCCGTTCCTACAATGAGCAGTTCTTC.